The T cell receptor (beta chain) under discussion was sequenced for a study of cytomegalovirus exposure and HLA in healthy donors. Regarding the study as a whole: A later analysis linked a missense variant in DCLRE1C to the trimming of TCR beta V and J genes. As a later analysis showed, several of the most significant clusters appeared to be linked to common viral pathogens.

Primers: 60 Vbeta forward and 13 Jbeta reverse. In the study's own analysis: Per a later analysis, the number of unique TCR beta chains was approximately 80 million, of which roughly 9.9 million were shared. Clones were sequenced by immunoSEQ multiplex PCR, and TCRdb holds only the in-frame ones, with some missing. V and J calls plus clone size are reproduced from that table; the DNA served to infer D and trimming. The table lists some 120,000 clones, over 15% of them singletons. Though nominally healthy at sampling, donors likely had unrecorded immune exposures. There are a few counts of this clone. Its antigen is currently unknown. This CDR3 comprises 14 residues. V was pared by 3 bases and J by 2 bases, with 3 bases of the junction left unmatched. CDR1 is MDHEN and CDR2 is SYDVKM in the germline V gene.

This rearrangement joins TRBV28 to TRBJ2-5, with 7 bases identical to TRBD1. Specimen: PBMCs. The TCR originated in a female donor in good health and CMV-seropositive. CDR3 sequence (DNA): TGTGCCAGCAGTTTGAGGACAGGTCAAGAGACCCAGTACTTC. It encodes CASSLRTGQETQYF.